This T cell receptor beta chain comes out of a study of blood T cell repertoires in COVID-19. In the study overall: The United States, Italy and Spain supplied acute and convalescent COVID-19 samples. The analysed material was cDNA or gDNA that came from T cells, B-cell-depleted T cells, or PBMCs.

Germline V gene lookup returns CDR1 MGHRA and CDR2 YSYEKL. The V end was cut by 2 bases, the J end by 12 bases, with 16 bases between. There are 14 residues in the CDR3. Source study methods: Reference gene primer amplification gave nucleated cell count estimates. Measured with immunoSEQ multiplex PCR; TCRdb has only the in-frame clones, and not every one. V and J calls and clone size are copied from that table; D and trimming were computed from the DNA. The sample has about 39,000 clones, about 87% seen once. Sequencing used peripheral blood. The clonotype originates from a man in his fifties or sixties with active or convalescent COVID-19. The rearrangement uses TRBV4-1 and TRBJ1-4; tentative D call: TRBD1 (6 bases). This chain's CDR3 is CASSQPTKDRQLFF. DNA of the CDR3: TGCGCCAGCAGCCAACCGACAAAGGACAGACAACTGTTTTTT.